A selection of T cell receptor beta chains follows, all from one sample in a study of T cells after yellow fever vaccination. TCRdb analysed the 5' RACE reads with MiXCR anew, one entry per CDR3 protein. The table includes some 390,000 distinct CDR3 sequences, 6.2% detected once. The sequences come from PBMCs, collected 5 days after the yellow fever booster vaccination. The receptors shown here come from a man aged 25-40 years who received the YFV17D yellow fever vaccine. The CDR3 runs from the conserved cysteine through the conserved F or W. A D gene is named only where the DNA matches it firmly. Where a row states a size, it is once, few, many or the class of an expanded clone; other rows omit it.

v_call: TRBV12-3/TRBV12-4; d_call: NA; j_call: TRBJ1-1; cdr3_length: 12; clone_size: NA; cdr3_aa: CASSTPVTEAFF; cdr3_nt: TGTGCCAGCAGTACTCCTGTGACGGAAGCTTTCTTT
v_call: TRBV12-3/TRBV12-4; d_call: TRBD2; j_call: TRBJ2-1; cdr3_length: 12; clone_size: many; cdr3_aa: CASSSTGTSEFF; cdr3_nt: TGTGCCAGCAGTTCCACCGGGACTAGTGAGTTCTTC
v_call: TRBV23-1; d_call: NA; j_call: TRBJ1-4; cdr3_length: 13; clone_size: few; cdr3_aa: CASMKATNEKLFF; cdr3_nt: TGCGCCAGCATGAAGGCGACTAATGAAAAACTGTTTTTT
v_call: TRBV18; d_call: NA; j_call: TRBJ2-4; cdr3_length: 15; clone_size: NA; cdr3_aa: CASSRQQGEVNIQYF; cdr3_nt: TGTGCCAGCTCGCGGCAGCAGGGAGAGGTCAACATTCAGTACTTC
v_call: TRBV4-3; d_call: TRBD1; j_call: TRBJ2-1; cdr3_length: 16; clone_size: few; cdr3_aa: CASSPGTGQSYNEQFF; cdr3_nt: TGCGCCAGCAGCCCCGGGACAGGGCAATCCTACAATGAGCAGTTCTTC
v_call: TRBV12-3/TRBV12-4; d_call: NA; j_call: TRBJ2-7; cdr3_length: 14; clone_size: many; cdr3_aa: CASSFFQGAYEQYF; cdr3_nt: TGTGCCAGCAGTTTTTTTCAGGGTGCCTACGAGCAGTACTTC
v_call: TRBV4-3; d_call: TRBD2; j_call: TRBJ2-2; cdr3_length: 15; clone_size: many; cdr3_aa: CASSRRGLITGELFF; cdr3_nt: TGCGCCAGCAGCCGACGGGGACTAATCACCGGGGAGCTGTTTTTT
v_call: TRBV11-2; d_call: TRBD2; j_call: TRBJ2-5; cdr3_length: 16; clone_size: few; cdr3_aa: CASSSRGTKWGETQYF; cdr3_nt: TGTGCCAGCAGCTCCCGCGGGACTAAATGGGGAGAGACCCAGTACTTC
v_call: TRBV5-1; d_call: TRBD1; j_call: TRBJ2-1; cdr3_length: 15; clone_size: few; cdr3_aa: CASRPQGGSYNEQFF; cdr3_nt: TGCGCCAGCCGACCACAGGGGGGCTCCTACAATGAGCAGTTCTTC
v_call: TRBV19; d_call: NA; j_call: TRBJ2-3; cdr3_length: 14; clone_size: NA; cdr3_aa: CASSNGGGLDTQYF; cdr3_nt: TGTGCCAGTAGTAACGGCGGCGGATTGGATACGCAGTATTTT
v_call: TRBV3-1; d_call: NA; j_call: TRBJ2-3; cdr3_length: 17; clone_size: few; cdr3_aa: CASSQGGRALGTDTQYF; cdr3_nt: TGTGCCAGCAGCCAAGGAGGGCGGGCCCTTGGCACAGATACGCAGTATTTT
v_call: TRBV24-1; d_call: NA; j_call: TRBJ2-2; cdr3_length: 13; clone_size: few; cdr3_aa: CATSGVGAGELFF; cdr3_nt: TGTGCCACCTCCGGAGTAGGGGCCGGGGAGCTGTTTTTT
v_call: TRBV29-1; d_call: TRBD2; j_call: TRBJ2-3; cdr3_length: 14; clone_size: NA; cdr3_aa: CSVTSGSRTDTQYF; cdr3_nt: TGCAGCGTAACCAGCGGGAGTCGAACAGATACGCAGTATTTT
v_call: TRBV18; d_call: NA; j_call: TRBJ2-7; cdr3_length: 14; clone_size: many; cdr3_aa: CASSPRAESSLEYF; cdr3_nt: TGTGCCAGCTCACCGAGGGCAGAATCTTCCTTGGAGTACTTC
v_call: TRBV4-2; d_call: NA; j_call: TRBJ1-5; cdr3_length: 13; clone_size: many; cdr3_aa: CASSQDSNQPQHF; cdr3_nt: TGTGCCAGCAGCCAAGACAGCAATCAGCCCCAGCATTTT
v_call: TRBV5-4; d_call: TRBD1; j_call: TRBJ2-1; cdr3_length: 16; clone_size: few; cdr3_aa: CASSLAPGQGDNEQFF; cdr3_nt: TGTGCCAGCAGCTTGGCACCGGGACAGGGGGACAATGAGCAGTTCTTC
v_call: TRBV10-3; d_call: NA; j_call: TRBJ1-6; cdr3_length: 14; clone_size: many; cdr3_aa: CAISVGTDNSPLHF; cdr3_nt: TGTGCCATCAGTGTTGGGACGGATAATTCACCCCTCCACTTT
v_call: TRBV5-6; d_call: NA; j_call: TRBJ2-3; cdr3_length: 13; clone_size: many; cdr3_aa: CASSLVSADTQYF; cdr3_nt: TGTGCCAGCAGCTTGGTCAGTGCAGATACGCAGTATTTT
v_call: TRBV7-2; d_call: NA; j_call: TRBJ2-1; cdr3_length: 15; clone_size: many; cdr3_aa: CASSGSGGGVYEQFF; cdr3_nt: TGTGCCAGCAGCGGGTCTGGAGGCGGGGTCTATGAGCAGTTCTTC
v_call: TRBV7-9; d_call: NA; j_call: TRBJ2-1; cdr3_length: 13; clone_size: many; cdr3_aa: CASSLVIGGEQFF; cdr3_nt: TGTGCCAGCAGCTTAGTAATTGGGGGAGAGCAGTTCTTC
v_call: TRBV7-2; d_call: TRBD2; j_call: TRBJ2-3; cdr3_length: 16; clone_size: many; cdr3_aa: CASSKTSGRALDTQYF; cdr3_nt: TGTGCCAGCAGCAAGACTAGCGGGAGGGCCCTTGATACGCAGTATTTT
v_call: TRBV6-1; d_call: NA; j_call: TRBJ1-1; cdr3_length: 15; clone_size: NA; cdr3_aa: CASSLAPPGNTEAFF; cdr3_nt: TGTGCCAGCAGTCTTGCCCCTCCAGGGAACACTGAAGCTTTCTTT
v_call: TRBV6-1; d_call: TRBD1; j_call: TRBJ2-1; cdr3_length: 15; clone_size: many; cdr3_aa: CASMPGTGAYNEQFF; cdr3_nt: TGTGCCAGCATGCCCGGGACAGGGGCCTACAATGAGCAGTTCTTC
v_call: TRBV12-3/TRBV12-4; d_call: NA; j_call: TRBJ2-2; cdr3_length: 11; clone_size: few; cdr3_aa: CASSFLGELFF; cdr3_nt: TGTGCCAGCAGTTTCCTCGGAGAGCTGTTTTTT
v_call: TRBV7-2; d_call: NA; j_call: TRBJ1-2; cdr3_length: 12; clone_size: few; cdr3_aa: CASSKHGAGYTF; cdr3_nt: TGTGCCAGCAGCAAACACGGGGCTGGCTACACCTTC
v_call: TRBV7-2; d_call: NA; j_call: TRBJ2-7; cdr3_length: 15; clone_size: many; cdr3_aa: CASSPLRTRAYEQYF; cdr3_nt: TGTGCCAGCAGCCCTTTGAGGACGAGGGCCTACGAGCAGTACTTC
v_call: TRBV7-8; d_call: NA; j_call: TRBJ2-4; cdr3_length: 17; clone_size: many; cdr3_aa: CASSFKRIILAKNIQYF; cdr3_nt: TGTGCCAGCAGCTTTAAGAGGATAATACTAGCCAAAAACATTCAGTACTTC
v_call: TRBV6-1; d_call: TRBD2; j_call: TRBJ2-3; cdr3_length: 15; clone_size: many; cdr3_aa: CASSRGLAITDTQYF; cdr3_nt: TGTGCCAGCAGTCGGGGACTAGCGATAACAGATACGCAGTATTTT
v_call: TRBV3-1; d_call: TRBD1; j_call: TRBJ2-6; cdr3_length: 18; clone_size: NA; cdr3_aa: CASSLDRVFTSGANVLTF; cdr3_nt: TGTGCCAGCAGCCTCGACAGGGTCTTTACATCCGGGGCCAACGTCCTGACTTTC
v_call: TRBV5-4; d_call: NA; j_call: TRBJ2-1; cdr3_length: 21; clone_size: many; cdr3_aa: CASSLWMGVPLTPISYNEQFF; cdr3_nt: TGTGCCAGCAGCTTGTGGATGGGGGTCCCACTAACTCCTATCTCCTACAATGAGCAGTTCTTC
v_call: TRBV6-1; d_call: NA; j_call: TRBJ2-2; cdr3_length: 14; clone_size: many; cdr3_aa: CASRSRGHHGELFF; cdr3_nt: TGTGCCAGCAGAAGCCGGGGCCATCACGGGGAGCTGTTTTTT
v_call: TRBV9; d_call: TRBD1; j_call: TRBJ2-2; cdr3_length: 14; clone_size: few; cdr3_aa: CASSAQTGDGELFF; cdr3_nt: TGTGCCAGCAGCGCTCAGACAGGGGACGGGGAGCTGTTTTTT
v_call: TRBV4-1; d_call: TRBD1; j_call: TRBJ2-6; cdr3_length: 21; clone_size: few; cdr3_aa: CASSQETVRTGEISGANVLTF; cdr3_nt: TGCGCCAGCAGCCAAGAGACGGTTCGGACAGGGGAGATATCCGGGGCCAACGTCCTGACTTTC
v_call: TRBV5-1; d_call: NA; j_call: TRBJ2-5; cdr3_length: 15; clone_size: few; cdr3_aa: CASSSTVGNQETQYF; cdr3_nt: TGCGCCAGCAGCTCGACAGTGGGTAACCAAGAGACCCAGTACTTC
v_call: TRBV6-5; d_call: TRBD2; j_call: TRBJ2-1; cdr3_length: 15; clone_size: many; cdr3_aa: CASSSTGTSSNEQFF; cdr3_nt: TGTGCCAGCAGTTCCACCGGGACTAGCAGCAATGAGCAGTTCTTC
v_call: TRBV7-2; d_call: NA; j_call: TRBJ2-7; cdr3_length: 14; clone_size: NA; cdr3_aa: CASSSGRVPYEQYF; cdr3_nt: TGTGCCAGCAGCAGTGGACGCGTTCCCTACGAGCAGTACTTC
v_call: TRBV20-1; d_call: NA; j_call: TRBJ2-5; cdr3_length: 13; clone_size: many; cdr3_aa: CSASGAVQETQYF; cdr3_nt: TGCAGTGCTAGTGGAGCAGTCCAAGAGACCCAGTACTTC
v_call: TRBV20-1; d_call: TRBD1; j_call: TRBJ2-1; cdr3_length: 13; clone_size: few; cdr3_aa: CSETGLGVNEQFF; cdr3_nt: TGCAGTGAGACAGGGTTGGGGGTGAATGAGCAGTTCTTC
v_call: TRBV12-5; d_call: TRBD1; j_call: TRBJ1-1; cdr3_length: 16; clone_size: few; cdr3_aa: CASGLAFTGTVDEAFF; cdr3_nt: TGTGCTAGTGGTTTGGCCTTTACCGGGACAGTCGACGAAGCTTTCTTT
v_call: TRBV10-3; d_call: NA; j_call: TRBJ1-1; cdr3_length: 14; clone_size: many; cdr3_aa: CAISESVRNTEAFF; cdr3_nt: TGTGCCATCAGTGAGTCGGTCAGGAACACTGAAGCTTTCTTT
v_call: TRBV14; d_call: TRBD2; j_call: TRBJ2-1; cdr3_length: 15; clone_size: few; cdr3_aa: CASTTSGSVYNEQFF; cdr3_nt: TGTGCCAGTACCACTAGCGGGAGTGTCTACAATGAGCAGTTCTTC
v_call: TRBV9; d_call: NA; j_call: TRBJ2-2; cdr3_length: 14; clone_size: NA; cdr3_aa: CASTLGSNTGELFF; cdr3_nt: TGTGCCAGCACCCTAGGATCGAACACCGGGGAGCTGTTTTTT
v_call: TRBV20-1; d_call: NA; j_call: TRBJ2-5; cdr3_length: 14; clone_size: many; cdr3_aa: CSARDTNRGETQYF; cdr3_nt: TGCAGTGCTAGAGACACGAACCGGGGGGAGACCCAGTACTTC
v_call: TRBV7-2; d_call: TRBD1; j_call: TRBJ2-7; cdr3_length: 15; clone_size: few; cdr3_aa: CASSLDRESAYEQYF; cdr3_nt: TGTGCCAGCAGCCTAGACAGGGAAAGTGCCTACGAGCAGTACTTC
v_call: TRBV7-2; d_call: NA; j_call: TRBJ1-1; cdr3_length: 13; clone_size: many; cdr3_aa: CASRIDRNTEAFF; cdr3_nt: TGTGCCAGCAGGATCGACAGAAACACTGAAGCTTTCTTT
v_call: TRBV7-8; d_call: TRBD1; j_call: TRBJ1-3; cdr3_length: 15; clone_size: many; cdr3_aa: CASSLTTGMGNTIYF; cdr3_nt: TGTGCCAGCAGCTTGACGACAGGGATGGGAAACACCATATATTTT
v_call: TRBV7-9; d_call: NA; j_call: TRBJ1-3; cdr3_length: 15; clone_size: many; cdr3_aa: CASSLAGASGNTIYF; cdr3_nt: TGTGCCAGCAGCTTAGCTGGCGCCTCTGGAAACACCATATATTTT
v_call: TRBV5-1; d_call: NA; j_call: TRBJ2-1; cdr3_length: 15; clone_size: many; cdr3_aa: CASRGSDSSYNEQFF; cdr3_nt: TGCGCCAGCAGAGGGTCAGACTCTTCCTACAATGAGCAGTTCTTC
v_call: TRBV20-1; d_call: NA; j_call: TRBJ1-1; cdr3_length: 13; clone_size: many; cdr3_aa: CSARKGIRTEAFF; cdr3_nt: TGCAGTGCCAGGAAGGGCATACGCACTGAAGCTTTCTTT
v_call: TRBV20-1; d_call: NA; j_call: TRBJ2-7; cdr3_length: 11; clone_size: few; cdr3_aa: CSASLNYEQYF; cdr3_nt: TGCAGTGCTAGCCTGAACTACGAGCAGTACTTC
v_call: TRBV10-3; d_call: TRBD2; j_call: TRBJ2-1; cdr3_length: 14; clone_size: NA; cdr3_aa: CAIRASGSYNEQFF; cdr3_nt: TGTGCCATCAGGGCTAGCGGGAGCTACAATGAGCAGTTCTTC
v_call: TRBV12-3/TRBV12-4; d_call: NA; j_call: TRBJ2-1; cdr3_length: 14; clone_size: many; cdr3_aa: CASTLGDGYNEQFF; cdr3_nt: TGTGCCAGCACTTTAGGCGACGGGTACAATGAGCAGTTCTTC
v_call: TRBV15; d_call: NA; j_call: TRBJ1-1; cdr3_length: 14; clone_size: many; cdr3_aa: CATSAWGMNTEAFF; cdr3_nt: TGTGCCACCAGCGCGTGGGGTATGAACACTGAAGCTTTCTTT
v_call: TRBV12-3/TRBV12-4; d_call: NA; j_call: TRBJ2-5; cdr3_length: 11; clone_size: NA; cdr3_aa: CASSSGPAEHF; cdr3_nt: TGTGCCAGCAGTTCGGGACCCGCCGAGCACTTC
v_call: TRBV4-3; d_call: NA; j_call: TRBJ2-2; cdr3_length: 16; clone_size: few; cdr3_aa: CASSQYPGQNTGELFF; cdr3_nt: TGCGCCAGCAGCCAGTACCCGGGACAGAACACCGGGGAGCTGTTTTTT
v_call: TRBV5-5; d_call: NA; j_call: TRBJ2-4; cdr3_length: 16; clone_size: few; cdr3_aa: CASSWGESLAKNIQYF; cdr3_nt: TGTGCCAGCAGCTGGGGTGAGAGTCTAGCCAAAAACATTCAGTACTTC
v_call: TRBV5-1; d_call: NA; j_call: TRBJ2-7; cdr3_length: 16; clone_size: many; cdr3_aa: CASSLGVQLSRDEQYF; cdr3_nt: TGCGCCAGCAGCTTGGGGGTCCAGCTTAGCCGCGACGAGCAGTACTTC